Included here is one T cell receptor beta chain sequence, with context. The data originate from a study of shared clonotypes between healthy human individuals. Some clones are missing from TCRdb's copy, which holds only in-frame ones; the method was immunoSEQ multiplex PCR. The sample lists approximately 100,000 clones, over 65% seen once, with under 25% in the top ten. CDR3 length: 14 residues. CDR1 is SGDLS and CDR2 is YYNGEE in the germline V gene. Trimming stripped 4 bases from V and 2 bases from J, with 12 bases between. This TCR was sampled from a woman younger than 45 in good health. Sample: memory CD8+ T cells sorted from blood. Noted subset: CD45RO+ cells pooled with CCR7-negative TemRA cells. The chain has TRBV9 and TRBJ1-1; D perhaps matches TRBD1 (5 bases). CDR3 in DNA: TGTGCCAGCAGCCTAGCTTGGGGCAACACTGAAGCTTTCTTT. As protein: CASSLAWGNTEAFF.